The T cell receptor beta chain described here comes from a study of response to subunit inactivated influenza vaccine. Study observations and caveats: With each seasonal influenza vaccination, the authors suggested, few new T cells are recruited.

CDR1 is DFQATT, CDR2 SNEGSKA, per germline (reference sequence). The ends were cut back, 5 bases at V and 4 bases at J, with 14 bases in the middle. The CDR3 is made up of 14 amino acids. There are a few counts of this clonotype. Its specificity is unknown. TCRdb fed the RT-PCR reads into MiXCR, producing one record per CDR3 protein. The top ten hold about a tenth of the sample, which has some 850,000 distinct CDR3 sequences, approximately 18% seen once. The sequence came from a man aged 50 to 60 who received an inactivated influenza vaccine. Sequenced material: PBMCs from blood, taken about 5 days after vaccination. The rearrangement links TRBV20-1 to TRBJ2-2; D is perhaps TRBD1 (5 bases). DNA for the CDR3: TGCAGTGCTCTCCAGGGAAGGGGCACCGGGGAGCTGTTTTTT. Amino acids: CSALQGRGTGELFF.